This T cell receptor (beta chain) was captured in a study of blood T cell repertoires in COVID-19. Study in general: From the United States, Italy and Spain came samples of acute and convalescent COVID-19. PBMCs, B-cell-depleted T cells, or T cells provided the cDNA or gDNA that made up the material.

Deletions cut 1 base from V and 3 bases from J, with 7 bases between. Germline V gene data show CDR1 as SGHNT and CDR2 as YENEEA. The CDR3 runs 13 residues. As processed by the authors: Researchers report that nucleated cell counts were estimated from reference gene primer amplification. Assay: immunoSEQ multiplex PCR; the TCRdb copy retains only in-frame clones and omits some. D and trimming were read from the DNA, whereas the V and J calls and clone size are those reported in that table. Counted here are 250,000 to 350,000 clones, roughly nine tenths occurring once; the ten biggest clones make up approximately 0.94%.

This TCR came from a woman in her thirties or forties who had recovered from COVID-19. The sequenced sample consisted of peripheral blood. V usage is TRBV11-3 and J usage is TRBJ2-7; D is possibly TRBD1 (5 bases). The CDR3 sequence is CASSLARDYEQYF. Written as DNA, the CDR3 is TGTGCCAGCAGCTTAGCCAGGGACTACGAGCAGTACTTC.